This TCR beta chain is from a study of shared clonotypes between healthy human individuals. Turning to the study itself: The study enrolled a couple of women and a few men aged 18 to 49.

V gave up 3 bases and J gave up 4 bases; unmatched junction bases: 3. This CDR3 region has 15 residues. The V gene's germline CDR1 is MNHNS and CDR2 SASEGT. Study-wide points: Naive subsets, compared against memory subsets, generally had larger estimated richness values.

Sequencing used immunoSEQ multiplex PCR; TCRdb keeps in-frame clones, though not all of them. The sample contains roughly 700,000 clones, under 80% of which appear only once. Comment on this clone: Its cognate antigen is unknown.

The study drew all its donors from Caucasian adults living in Nashville, Tennessee. The chain recombines TRBV6-1 with TRBJ2-1, with 10 bases identical to TRBD2. Material: memory CD4+ T cells sorted from blood. The subset denotes: CD45RA-negative fraction. The receptor was derived from a woman between 25 and 40 years old in good health. For the CDR3, the DNA is TGTGCCAGCAGTGACCTAGCGGGGGCTTACAATGAGCAGTTCTTC. Protein sequence: CASSDLAGAYNEQFF.